This T cell receptor (beta chain) emerged from a study of blood T cells in healthy people across ages. Study in general: About one barcoded beta molecule per two T cells was captured by template switching. General observations from the study: More naive CD4+ cells and higher diversity were found in long-lived than in aged donors. Measured against age, TCR beta diversity per million T cells decreased in a roughly linear manner.

The CDR3 is 15 residues long. Germline lookup yields CDR1 KGHSH and CDR2 LQKENI. Between the trimmed V and J ends, which lost 3 bases and 4 bases, there was a span of 15 bases. With a J-beta primer mix and a sample-barcoded 5' primer, a second PCR ran roughly 6 to 11 cycles. One entry per CDR3 protein, called by TCRdb with MiXCR from the 5' RACE reads. The table has about 670,000 distinct CDR3 sequences, about 51% seen once. A word on this clonotype: Its antigen is unidentified.

The clonotype comes from a woman older than 75 in good health. Sequencing used blood. The chain uses TRBV18 and TRBJ1-2; D may be TRBD1 (5 bases). The CDR3 nucleotides are TGTGCCAGCTCACCCGGTGAAGGGGTAAGCTATGGCTACACCTTC. Its protein product is CASSPGEGVSYGYTF.